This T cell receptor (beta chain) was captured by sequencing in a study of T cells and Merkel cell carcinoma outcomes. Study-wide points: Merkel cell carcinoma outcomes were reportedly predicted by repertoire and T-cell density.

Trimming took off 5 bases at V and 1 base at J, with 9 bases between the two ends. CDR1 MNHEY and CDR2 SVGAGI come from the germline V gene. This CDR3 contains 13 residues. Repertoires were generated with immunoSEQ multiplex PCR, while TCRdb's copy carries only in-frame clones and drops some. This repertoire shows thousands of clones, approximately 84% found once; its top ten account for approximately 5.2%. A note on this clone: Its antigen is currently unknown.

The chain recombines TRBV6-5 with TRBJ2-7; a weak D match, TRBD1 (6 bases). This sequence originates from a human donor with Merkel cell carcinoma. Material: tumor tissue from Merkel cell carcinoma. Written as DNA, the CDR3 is TGTGCCAGCAGTATGGGGGCTTCCTACGAGCAGTACTTC. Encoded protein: CASSMGASYEQYF.